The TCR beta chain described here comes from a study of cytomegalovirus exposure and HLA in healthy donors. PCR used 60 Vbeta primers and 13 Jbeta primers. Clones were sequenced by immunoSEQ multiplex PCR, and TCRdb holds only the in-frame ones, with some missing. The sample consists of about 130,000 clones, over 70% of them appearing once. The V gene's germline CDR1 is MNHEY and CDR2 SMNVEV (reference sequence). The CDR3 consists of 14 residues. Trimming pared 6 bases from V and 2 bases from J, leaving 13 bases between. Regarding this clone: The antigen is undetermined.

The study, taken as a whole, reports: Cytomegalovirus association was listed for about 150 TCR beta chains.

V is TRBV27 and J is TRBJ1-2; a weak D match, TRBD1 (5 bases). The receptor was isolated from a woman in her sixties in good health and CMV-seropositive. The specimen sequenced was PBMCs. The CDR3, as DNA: TGTGCCAGCAGCTTGCGGGACCCCAACTATGGCTACACCTTC. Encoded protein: CASSLRDPNYGYTF.